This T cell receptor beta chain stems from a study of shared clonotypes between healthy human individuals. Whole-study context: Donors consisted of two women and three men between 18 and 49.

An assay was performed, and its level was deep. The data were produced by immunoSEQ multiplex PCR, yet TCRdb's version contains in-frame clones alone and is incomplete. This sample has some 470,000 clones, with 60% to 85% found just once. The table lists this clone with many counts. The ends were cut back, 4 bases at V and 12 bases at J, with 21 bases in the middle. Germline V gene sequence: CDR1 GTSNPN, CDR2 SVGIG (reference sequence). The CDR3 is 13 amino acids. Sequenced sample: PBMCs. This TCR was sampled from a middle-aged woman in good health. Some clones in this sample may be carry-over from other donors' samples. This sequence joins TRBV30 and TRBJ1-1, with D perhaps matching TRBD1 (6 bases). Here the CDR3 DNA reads TGTGCCTGGAACCCATCTTCGGGGGCGCACCCTTTCTTT. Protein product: CAWNPSSGAHPFF.